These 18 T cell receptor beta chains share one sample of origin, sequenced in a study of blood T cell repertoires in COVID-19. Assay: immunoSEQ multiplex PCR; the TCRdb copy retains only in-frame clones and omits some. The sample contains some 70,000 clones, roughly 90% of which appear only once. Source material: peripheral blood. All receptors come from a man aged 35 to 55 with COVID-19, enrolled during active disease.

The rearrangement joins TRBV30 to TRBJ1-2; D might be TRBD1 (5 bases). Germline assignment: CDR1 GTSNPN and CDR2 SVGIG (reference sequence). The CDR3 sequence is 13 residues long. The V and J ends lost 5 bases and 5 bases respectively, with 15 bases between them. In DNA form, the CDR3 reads TGTGCCTGGCAGCTCAAGGGGCCGTATGGCTACACCTTC. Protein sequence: CAWQLKGPYGYTF.

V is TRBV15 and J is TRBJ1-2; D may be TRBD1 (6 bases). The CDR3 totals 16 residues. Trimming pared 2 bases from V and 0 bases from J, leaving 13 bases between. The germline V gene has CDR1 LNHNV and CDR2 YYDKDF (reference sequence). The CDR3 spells CATSRSSGVANYGYTF. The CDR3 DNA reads TGTGCCACCAGCAGATCATCAGGGGTGGCTAACTATGGCTACACCTTC.

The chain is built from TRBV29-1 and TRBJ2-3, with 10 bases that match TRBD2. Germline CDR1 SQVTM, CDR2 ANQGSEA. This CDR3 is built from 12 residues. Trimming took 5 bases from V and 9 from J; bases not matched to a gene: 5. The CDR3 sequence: CSVKLAGYTQYF. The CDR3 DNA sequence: TGCAGCGTTAAACTAGCGGGATACACGCAGTATTTT.

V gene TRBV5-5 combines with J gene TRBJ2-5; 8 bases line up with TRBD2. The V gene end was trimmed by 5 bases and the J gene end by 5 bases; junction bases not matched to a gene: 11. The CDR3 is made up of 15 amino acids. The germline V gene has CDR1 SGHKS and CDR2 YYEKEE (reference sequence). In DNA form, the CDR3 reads TGTGCCAGCAGTGTTCTACTAGGCGGGGGGGAGACCCAGTACTTC. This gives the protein CASSVLLGGGETQYF.

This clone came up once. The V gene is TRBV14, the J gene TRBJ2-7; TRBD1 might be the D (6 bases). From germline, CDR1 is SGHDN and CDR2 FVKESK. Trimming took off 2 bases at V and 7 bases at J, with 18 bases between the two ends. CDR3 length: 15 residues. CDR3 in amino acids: CASSQFGLGGWEQYF. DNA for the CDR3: TGTGCCAGCAGCCAATTCGGGCTAGGGGGTTGGGAGCAGTACTTC.

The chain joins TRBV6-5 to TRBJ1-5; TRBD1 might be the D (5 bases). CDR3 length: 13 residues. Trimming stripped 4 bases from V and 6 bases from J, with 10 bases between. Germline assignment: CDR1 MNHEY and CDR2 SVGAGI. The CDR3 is CASSWGGAQPQHF. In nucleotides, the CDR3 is TGTGCCAGCAGTTGGGGCGGGGCTCAGCCCCAGCATTTT.

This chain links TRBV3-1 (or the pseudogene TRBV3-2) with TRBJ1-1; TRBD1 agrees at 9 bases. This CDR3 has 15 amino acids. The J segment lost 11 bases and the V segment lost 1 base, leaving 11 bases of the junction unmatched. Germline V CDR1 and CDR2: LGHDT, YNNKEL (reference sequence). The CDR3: CASSQAPGQGIDAFF. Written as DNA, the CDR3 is TGTGCCAGCAGCCAAGCCCCGGGACAGGGTATTGACGCTTTCTTT.

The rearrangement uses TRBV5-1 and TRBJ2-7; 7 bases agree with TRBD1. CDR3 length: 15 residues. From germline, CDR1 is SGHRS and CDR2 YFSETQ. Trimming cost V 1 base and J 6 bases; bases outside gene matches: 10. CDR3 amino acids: CASSLMGTALGEQYF. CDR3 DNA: TGCGCCAGCAGCTTGATGGGGACAGCTCTGGGCGAGCAGTACTTC.

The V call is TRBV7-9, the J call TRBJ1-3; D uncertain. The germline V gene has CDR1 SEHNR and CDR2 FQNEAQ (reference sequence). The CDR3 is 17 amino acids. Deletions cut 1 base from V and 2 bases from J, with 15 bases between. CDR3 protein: CASSLEPAVRAGNTIYF. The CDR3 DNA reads TGTGCCAGCAGCTTAGAGCCCGCGGTGAGAGCTGGAAACACCATATATTTT.

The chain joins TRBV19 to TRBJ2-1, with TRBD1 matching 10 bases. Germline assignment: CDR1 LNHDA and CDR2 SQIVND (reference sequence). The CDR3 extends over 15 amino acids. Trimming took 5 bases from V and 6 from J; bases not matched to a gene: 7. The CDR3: CASSPEGTGANEQFF. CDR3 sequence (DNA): TGTGCCAGTAGTCCCGAAGGGACAGGGGCCAATGAGCAGTTCTTC. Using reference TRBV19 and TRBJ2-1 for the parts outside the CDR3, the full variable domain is DGGITQSPKYLFRKEGQNVTLSCEQNLNHDAMYWYRQDPGQGLRLIYYSQIVNDFQKGDIAEGYSVSREKKESFPLTVTSAQKNPTAFYLCASSPEGTGANEQFFGPGTRLTVL.

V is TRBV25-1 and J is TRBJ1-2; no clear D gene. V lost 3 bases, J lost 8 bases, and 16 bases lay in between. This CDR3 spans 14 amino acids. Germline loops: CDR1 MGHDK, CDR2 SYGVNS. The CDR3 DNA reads TGTGCCAGCAGTGATGTTCCAGGAACATCCGGCTACACCTTC. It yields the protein CASSDVPGTSGYTF.

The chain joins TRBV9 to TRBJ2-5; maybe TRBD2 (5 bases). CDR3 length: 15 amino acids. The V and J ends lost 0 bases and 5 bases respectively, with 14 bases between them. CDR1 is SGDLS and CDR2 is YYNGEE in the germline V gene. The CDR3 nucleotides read TGTGCCAGCAGCGTAGTGGGTTCATGGAGGGAGACCCAGTACTTC. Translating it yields CASSVVGSWRETQYF.

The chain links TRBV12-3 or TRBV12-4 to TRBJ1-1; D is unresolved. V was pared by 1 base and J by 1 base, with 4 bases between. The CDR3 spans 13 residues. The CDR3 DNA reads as TGTGCCAGCAGTTTAGAACAGAACACTGAAGCTTTCTTT. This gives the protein CASSLEQNTEAFF.

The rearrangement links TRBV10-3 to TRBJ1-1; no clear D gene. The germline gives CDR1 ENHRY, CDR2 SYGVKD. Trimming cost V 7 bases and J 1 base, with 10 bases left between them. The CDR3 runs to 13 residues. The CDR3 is CAITYDTNTEAFF. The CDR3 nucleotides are TGTGCCATCACCTACGACACGAACACTGAAGCTTTCTTT.

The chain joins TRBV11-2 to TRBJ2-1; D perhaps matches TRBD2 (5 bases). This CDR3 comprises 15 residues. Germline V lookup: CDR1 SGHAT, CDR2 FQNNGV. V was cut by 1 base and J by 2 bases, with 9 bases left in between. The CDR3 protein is CASSLGLATYNEQFF. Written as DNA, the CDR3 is TGTGCCAGCAGCTTAGGGCTAGCAACCTACAATGAGCAGTTCTTC.

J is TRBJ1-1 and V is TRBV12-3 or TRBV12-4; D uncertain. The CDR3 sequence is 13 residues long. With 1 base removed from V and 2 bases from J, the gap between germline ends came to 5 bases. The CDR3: CASSLGHNTEAFF. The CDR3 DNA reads TGTGCCAGCAGTTTAGGGCACAACACTGAAGCTTTCTTT.

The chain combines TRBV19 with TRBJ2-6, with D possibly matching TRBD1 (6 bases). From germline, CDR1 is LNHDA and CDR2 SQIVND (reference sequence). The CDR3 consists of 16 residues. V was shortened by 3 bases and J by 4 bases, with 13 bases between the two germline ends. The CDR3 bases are TGTGCCAGTAGTATCTCAACAGGGTTAGGGGCCAACGTCCTGACTTTC. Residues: CASSISTGLGANVLTF. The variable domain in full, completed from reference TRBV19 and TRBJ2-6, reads DGGITQSPKYLFRKEGQNVTLSCEQNLNHDAMYWYRQDPGQGLRLIYYSQIVNDFQKGDIAEGYSVSREKKESFPLTVTSAQKNPTAFYLCASSISTGLGANVLTFGAGSRLTVL.

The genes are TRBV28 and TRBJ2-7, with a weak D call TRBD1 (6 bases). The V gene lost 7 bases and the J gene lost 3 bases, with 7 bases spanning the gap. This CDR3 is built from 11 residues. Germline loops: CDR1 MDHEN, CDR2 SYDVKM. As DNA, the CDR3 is TGTGCCAGCACCAGGGGCTACGAGCAGTACTTC. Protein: CASTRGYEQYF.